This is a list of T cell receptor beta chains from one sample in a study of regulatory T cells in long-lasting Graves disease. In TCRdb, the multiplex PCR reads were re-called with MiXCR into one record per CDR3 protein. The top ten clones hold approximately 9.3% of a sample with about 540,000 distinct CDR3 sequences, roughly 14% of them seen once. This sample also appeared in a second study, on T cells in Graves' hyperthyroidism and ophthalmopathy.

The sample here was peripheral blood mononuclear cells (PBMCs), taken at new diagnosis, from a patient treated with antithyroid drugs. The receptors shown here come from a man aged 30-40 years with Graves disease. CDR3s include the opening cysteine and the closing phenylalanine or tryptophan. A D gene is named only where the DNA matches it firmly. Clone size is given for some rows only: seen once, a few or many times, or a class if the clone is expanded.

V gene	J gene	clone size	D gene	CDR3 protein	CDR3 DNA
TRBV12-3/TRBV12-4	TRBJ2-7	many	TRBD2	CASSKGLAYEQYF	TGTGCCAGCAGCAAGGGACTAGCCTACGAGCAGTACTTC
TRBV15	TRBJ2-3	many	-	CATSRVPSYAGDTQYF	TGTGCCACCAGCAGAGTCCCCTCCTACGCGGGAGATACGCAGTATTTT
TRBV12-3/TRBV12-4	TRBJ2-7	many	TRBD1	CASSNRQGNRYEQYF	TGTGCCAGCAGTAATAGACAGGGGAATCGCTACGAGCAGTACTTC
TRBV20-1	TRBJ1-5	-	-	CSARSQRNQPQHF	TGCAGTGCTAGGTCTCAGCGCAATCAGCCCCAGCATTTT
TRBV5-1	TRBJ2-5	many	-	CASSASDRRGTQYF	TGCGCCAGCAGCGCTTCAGACAGGAGGGGAACCCAGTACTTC
TRBV7-3	TRBJ1-5	many	-	CASSQPPGVWGNQPQHF	TGTGCCAGCAGCCAACCCCCCGGGGTCTGGGGCAATCAGCCCCAGCATTTT
TRBV28	TRBJ2-3	once	-	CASSLPHGLGGRRNTDTQYF	TGTGCCAGCAGTTTACCCCATGGATTGGGGGGCAGGAGGAACACAGATACGCAGTATTTT
TRBV25-1	TRBJ2-3	few	-	CASSESYRGGAGTDTQYF	TGTGCCAGCAGTGAATCCTATAGGGGGGGAGCAGGGACAGATACGCAGTATTTT
TRBV2	TRBJ2-1	many	-	CASRRGLNKQFF	TGTGCCAGCAGACGAGGACTTAATAAGCAGTTCTTC
TRBV5-1	TRBJ2-1	few	-	CASSLGDNYNEQFF	TGCGCCAGCAGCTTGGGGGACAACTACAATGAGCAGTTCTTC
TRBV3-1	TRBJ2-1	-	-	CASTGSYEQFF	TGTGCCAGCACCGGGAGCTATGAGCAGTTCTTC
TRBV18	TRBJ2-7	few	-	CASSPARYPYEQYF	TGTGCCAGCTCCCCTGCGCGCTACCCCTACGAGCAGTACTTC
TRBV30	TRBJ2-5	many	-	CACGQETQYF	TGTGCCTGTGGCCAAGAGACCCAGTACTTC
TRBV6-5	TRBJ2-5	many	-	CASSYSPSWHTYF	TGTGCCAGCAGTTATTCCCCGAGCTGGCATACGTACTTC
TRBV27	TRBJ2-6	-	TRBD1	CASSPRDSSGANVLTF	TGTGCCAGCAGTCCGAGGGACAGCTCTGGGGCCAACGTCCTGACTTTC
TRBV29-1	TRBJ1-2	many	-	CSGGNRGYTF	TGCAGCGGGGGGAACCGTGGCTACACCTTC
TRBV19	TRBJ2-6	-	TRBD1	CASMRDRGTGANVLTF	TGTGCCAGTATGCGGGACAGGGGGACTGGGGCCAACGTCCTGACTTTC
TRBV3-1	TRBJ2-1	many	TRBD2	CASSSSGRDEQFF	TGTGCCAGCAGCTCTAGCGGGAGAGATGAGCAGTTCTTC
TRBV19	TRBJ2-1	few	-	CASSVGGPTYNEQFF	TGTGCCAGTAGTGTTGGAGGGCCGACGTACAATGAGCAGTTCTTC
TRBV6-2/TRBV6-3	TRBJ2-7	many	-	CASSYRSFDTRLYF	TGTGCCAGCAGTTACCGCAGCTTCGACACAAGGCTATACTTC
TRBV2	TRBJ2-2	many	-	CASSDRADGELFF	TGTGCCAGCAGTGATAGGGCGGACGGGGAGCTGTTTTTT
TRBV10-3	TRBJ2-2	many	-	CAISEFEPGDTGELFF	TGTGCCATCAGTGAGTTCGAGCCCGGGGACACCGGGGAGCTGTTTTTT
TRBV7-3	TRBJ2-7	many	-	CASSFSGIGYEQYF	TGTGCCAGCAGCTTCTCAGGGATAGGTTACGAGCAGTACTTC
TRBV2	TRBJ2-7	many	-	CASIGDFFYEQYF	TGTGCCAGCATTGGGGACTTCTTCTACGAGCAGTACTTC